This T cell receptor (beta chain) was sequenced during a study of beta chain features in type 1 diabetes. Study-level points and caveats: Cells carrying high TCR expression could end up over-represented when cDNA is sequenced. Researchers report that Type 1 diabetes patients had moderately but significantly shorter TCRB CDR3s across all four CD4+ subsets.

From germline, CDR1 is SGHNT and CDR2 YYREEE (reference sequence). CDR3 size: 15 residues. V lost 1 base, J lost 0 bases, and 11 bases lay in between. Reverse transcribing all isolated RNA meant expressed TCRB transcripts were sequenced. The assay was immunoSEQ multiplex PCR, and TCRdb's table has in-frame clones only and misses some. The sample has a few hundred thousand clones, roughly a tenth seen once; the top ten hold over 0.45%. As for this clone: Its specificity is unknown.

This sequence was found in a man between 25 and 39 years old with type 1 diabetes. The sequenced sample was central memory CD4+ T cells from blood. The chain employs TRBV5-4 and TRBJ2-7, with D possibly matching TRBD1 (5 bases). The CDR3 protein is CASSLSSGNSYEQYF. The CDR3 DNA reads as TGTGCCAGCAGCTTGTCCTCAGGGAACTCCTACGAGCAGTACTTC. Supplemented by reference TRBV5-4 and TRBJ2-7, the full variable domain reads ETGVTQSPTHLIKTRGQQVTLRCSSQSGHNTVSWYQQALGQGPQFIFQYYREEENGRGNFPPRFSGLQFPNYSSELNVNALELDDSALYLCASSLSSGNSYEQYFGPGTRLTVT.